A selection of T cell receptor beta chains follows, all from one sample in a study of blood T cell repertoires in COVID-19. TCRdb's copy holds only in-frame clones and misses some; the assay was immunoSEQ multiplex PCR. The table includes fewer than 350,000 clones, just over 90% detected once. The sample taken for sequencing was PBMCs or T cells enriched from blood (not recorded which). The receptor set was obtained from a woman aged 35 to 49 with acute COVID-19. CDR3s include the opening cysteine and the closing phenylalanine or tryptophan. A D gene is named only where the DNA matches it firmly. Clone size, where shown, is once, few, many, or a class for clones that have expanded.

>NA|12|TRBV28|TRBJ1-1|NA
CASSWPGGEAFF
TGTGCCAGCTCCTGGCCGGGTGGTGAAGCTTTCTTT
>NA|16|TRBV6-5|TRBJ2-2|TRBD1
CASSFTGTGSPGELFF
TGTGCCAGCAGTTTCACCGGGACAGGGAGTCCCGGGGAGCTGTTTTTT
>NA|13|TRBV7-6|TRBJ1-1|NA
CASSYRRGTEAFF
TGTGCCAGCAGCTACCGACGGGGGACTGAAGCTTTCTTT
>NA|16|TRBV5-8|TRBJ2-5|NA
CASSFPWGHFRETQYF
TGTGCCAGCAGTTTCCCCTGGGGGCATTTTAGGGAGACCCAGTACTTC
>NA|13|TRBV19|TRBJ1-1|NA
CASRDQGGTEAFF
TGTGCCAGTAGGGACCAGGGAGGCACTGAAGCTTTCTTT
>NA|16|TRBV6-1|TRBJ2-2|TRBD1
CASSESGQGAGGELFF
TGTGCCAGCAGTGAATCCGGCCAGGGGGCAGGCGGGGAGCTGTTTTTT
>NA|14|TRBV19|TRBJ1-1|NA
CASSTLTLNTEAFF
TGTGCCAGTAGTACTTTGACACTTAACACTGAAGCTTTCTTT
>NA|15|TRBV11-3|TRBJ1-4|TRBD1
CASSTRQGSFEKLFF
TGTGCCAGCAGCACCCGACAGGGTAGTTTTGAAAAACTGTTTTTT
>once|18|TRBV14|TRBJ2-3|TRBD1
CASSQTGTGEFLADTQYF
TGTGCCAGCAGCCAAACCGGGACAGGGGAATTTTTGGCAGATACGCAGTATTTT
>once|16|TRBV18|TRBJ1-1|NA
CASSPLGTGKRTEAFF
TGTGCCAGCTCACCCCTCGGAACAGGGAAAAGGACTGAAGCTTTCTTT
>many|10|TRBV10-3|TRBJ2-3|NA
CASGTDTQYF
TGTGCCTCGGGGACAGATACGCAGTATTTT
>NA|12|TRBV30|TRBJ1-2|TRBD1
CAATGGAGGYTF
TGTGCAGCTACAGGGGGCGCGGGTGGCTACACCTTC
>NA|13|TRBV30|TRBJ1-4|TRBD1
CAWSQQGAQKLFF
TGTGCCTGGTCCCAACAGGGGGCTCAGAAACTGTTTTTT
>once|12|TRBV12-3/TRBV12-4|TRBJ1-2|NA
CASSNQGDGYTF
TGTGCCAGCAGTAACCAGGGTGATGGCTACACCTTC
>NA|17|TRBV6-6|TRBJ1-2|TRBD1
CASSPRTGGLSSDGYTF
TGTGCCAGCAGTCCTAGGACAGGGGGCCTGTCATCAGACGGCTACACCTTC